This TCR beta chain originates from a study of CD8+ T cells in alopecia areata. In the study overall: The investigators scored severity in treated patients by the percentage of affected scalp area.

With regard to this clone: Its antigen is not identified.

Treatment in this sample: oral pan-JAK inhibitor, 5-10 mg twice daily. As part of sample collection, lesional scalp punch biopsies and peripheral blood were taken from alopecia areata patients. Points from the study as a whole: Normal scalp showed lower clonality than lesional scalp, especially alopecia totalis/universalis. During tofacitinib treatment, many expanded lesional clones remained in scalp and blood.

cDNA serving as the sequencing template came from extracted, reverse transcribed RNA. The repertoire was sequenced with immunoSEQ multiplex PCR; TCRdb's copy has only in-frame clones and lacks some. The sample has around 110,000 clones, approximately 54% seen once. This clonotype was sampled from a human donor with alopecia areata. The sequencing here drew on CD8+ T cells sorted from blood, taken at week 24, from a patient treated with tofacitinib.

The DNA of the CDR3 is TGTGCCAGCAGCTTTGACAGGGTCGAGCAGTACTTC. Protein: CASSFDRVEQYF. This chain connects TRBV11-1 to TRBJ2-7, with 7 bases matching TRBD1. The germline V gene encodes CDR1 SGHAT and CDR2 FQDESV (reference sequence). The CDR3 consists of 12 residues. V was clipped by 3 bases and J by 6 bases; unmatched bases: 2.